This T cell receptor beta chain stems from a study of cytomegalovirus exposure and HLA in healthy donors. Study details: It was reported in a later analysis that the 120 or so validation repertoires used the same platform as the approximately 670 first-cohort repertoires.

Here immunoSEQ multiplex PCR was the method, and the copy in TCRdb shows in-frame clones only, minus some. The sample contains roughly 90,000 clones, approximately 95% of which appear only once. The CDR3 contains 15 residues. CDR1 ENHRY and CDR2 SYGVKD come from the germline V gene. Trimming at V came to 6 bases and at J to 5 bases, leaving 10 bases not matched to a gene. With respect to this clone: Its antigen remains unknown.

General observations from the study: TCR beta chains numbering more than 150 were designated cytomegalovirus-associated. Using the classifier, cytomegalovirus status was reportedly diagnosed with high specificity and sensitivity. Among TCR sequences, most were rare, though some public TCRs appeared in many donors.

The clonotype comes from a young woman in good health and CMV-seropositive. The genes are TRBV10-3 and TRBJ2-3, with 8 bases that match TRBD2. The specimen sequenced was PBMCs. CDR3 sequence reads: CAIRSGREVKDTQYF. CDR3 sequence (DNA): TGTGCCATCAGATCTGGGCGGGAGGTTAAAGATACGCAGTATTTT.